This T cell receptor beta chain originates from a study of somatic mutations in cytotoxic T cells in rheumatoid arthritis. The healthy control group was made up of blood donors, who had a median age of 56 years (range about 20-75) and were 45% to 70% female. Magnetic beads with positive selection isolated CD4+ and CD8+ fractions, whose purity was verified by flow cytometry. TCRdb keeps only in-frame clones here, not all; method: immunoSEQ multiplex PCR. The sample has nearly 20,000 clones, 70% to 90% seen once; the top ten hold roughly 15%. Looked up from germline, CDR1 is MDHEN and CDR2 is SYDVKM. Trimming pared 5 bases from V and 1 base from J, leaving 15 bases between. The CDR3 totals 16 residues.

V usage is TRBV28 and J usage is TRBJ2-1, with D hard to call. The TCR sequence derives from a man aged 40-49 years in good health. What was sequenced was CD8+ T cells sorted from blood. The CDR3, as DNA: TGTGCCAGCAGTCCCCCCCGAGTGAGGTCCTACAATGAGCAGTTCTTC. It yields the protein CASSPPRVRSYNEQFF.